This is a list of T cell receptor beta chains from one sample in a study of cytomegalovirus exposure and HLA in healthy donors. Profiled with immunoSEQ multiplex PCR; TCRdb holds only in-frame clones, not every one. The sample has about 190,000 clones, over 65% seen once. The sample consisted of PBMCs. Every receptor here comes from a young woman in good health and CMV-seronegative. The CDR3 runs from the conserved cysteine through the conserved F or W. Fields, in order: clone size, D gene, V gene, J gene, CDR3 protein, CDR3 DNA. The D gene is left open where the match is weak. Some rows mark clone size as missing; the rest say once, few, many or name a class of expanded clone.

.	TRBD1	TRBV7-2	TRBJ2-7	CASSLARWTGDYEQYF	TGTGCCAGCAGCTTAGCCCGGTGGACAGGAGACTACGAGCAGTACTTC
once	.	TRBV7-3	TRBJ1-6	CASSLNARSPLHF	TGTGCCAGCAGCTTAAACGCGAGGTCACCCCTCCACTTT
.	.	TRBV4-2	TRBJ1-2	CASSQDPKGDYGYTF	TGTGCCAGCAGCCAAGACCCCAAGGGGGATTACGGCTACACCTTC
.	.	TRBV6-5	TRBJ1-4	CASSSLVNEKLFF	TGTGCCAGCAGTTCCCTCGTTAATGAAAAACTGTTTTTT
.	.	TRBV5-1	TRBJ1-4	CASSLDTDTATNEKLFF	TGCGCCAGCAGCTTAGACACCGATACTGCAACTAATGAAAAACTGTTTTTT
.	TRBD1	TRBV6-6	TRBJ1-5	CASSQTGRYQPQHF	TGTGCCAGCAGTCAGACAGGGAGGTATCAGCCCCAGCATTTT
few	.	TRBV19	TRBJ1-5	CASTGLSNQPQHF	TGTGCCAGTACAGGGCTTAGCAATCAGCCCCAGCATTTT
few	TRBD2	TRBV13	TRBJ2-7	CASSRTSGDVYEQYF	TGTGCCAGCAGCCGGACTAGCGGGGACGTCTACGAGCAGTACTTC
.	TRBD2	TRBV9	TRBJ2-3	CASSRSGVSTDTQYF	TGTGCCAGCAGTCGTAGCGGGGTGAGCACAGATACGCAGTATTTT
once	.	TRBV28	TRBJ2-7	CASARTSPPYEQYF	TGTGCCAGCGCTCGGACTTCGCCCCCCTACGAGCAGTACTTC
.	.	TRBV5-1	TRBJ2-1	CASRGFAGKNNEQFF	TGCGCCAGCAGGGGCTTTGCGGGGAAGAACAATGAGCAGTTCTTC
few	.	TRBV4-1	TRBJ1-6	CASSHRDRSLLNSPLHF	TGCGCCAGCAGCCATCGAGACAGATCCCTTCTAAATTCACCCCTCCACTTT
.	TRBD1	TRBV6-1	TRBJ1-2	CASGLTGGGNYGYTF	TGTGCCAGCGGCTTAACAGGGGGGGGCAACTATGGCTACACCTTC
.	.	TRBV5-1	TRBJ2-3	CASSFGLARDTQYF	TGCGCCAGCAGCTTCGGTCTAGCTCGAGATACGCAGTATTTT
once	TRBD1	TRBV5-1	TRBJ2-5	CASSFITGEETQYF	TGCGCCAGCAGCTTTATCACAGGGGAAGAGACCCAGTACTTC
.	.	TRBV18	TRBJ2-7	CASSPQASWSSYEQYF	TGTGCCAGCTCACCACAGGCTAGCTGGAGCTCCTACGAGCAGTACTTC
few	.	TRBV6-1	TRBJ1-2	CARTGYGYTF	TGTGCCAGGACGGGTTATGGCTACACCTTC
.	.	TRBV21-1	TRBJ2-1	CASWTGDYNEQFF	TGTGCCAGCTGGACAGGCGACTACAATGAGCAGTTCTTC
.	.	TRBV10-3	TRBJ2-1	CAISEPRDYNEQFF	TGTGCCATCAGTGAGCCCCGGGACTACAATGAGCAGTTCTTC
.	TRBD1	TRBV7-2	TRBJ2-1	CASSLVGGQFGNEQFF	TGTGCCAGCAGCTTAGTAGGGGGACAGTTCGGCAATGAGCAGTTCTTC
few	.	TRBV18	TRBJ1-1	CASSPPGYTEAFF	TGTGCCAGCTCACCACCCGGGTACACTGAAGCTTTCTTT
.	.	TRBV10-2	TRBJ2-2	CASSGLEGGAPGTGELFF	TGCGCCAGCAGTGGACTCGAAGGGGGGGCCCCGGGCACCGGGGAGCTGTTTTTT
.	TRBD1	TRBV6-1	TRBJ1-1	CASSPWTGGSTEAFF	TGTGCCAGCAGTCCCTGGACAGGAGGAAGCACTGAAGCTTTCTTT
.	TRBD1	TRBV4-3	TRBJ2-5	CASSQEGPGQGGETQYF	TGCGCCAGCAGCCAAGAAGGACCGGGACAGGGGGGAGAGACCCAGTACTTC
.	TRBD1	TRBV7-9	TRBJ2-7	CASSPGGTLYEQYF	TGTGCCAGCAGCCCAGGGGGAACCTTGTACGAGCAGTACTTC
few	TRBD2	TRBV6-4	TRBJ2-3	CASSDSRGGPDTQYF	TGTGCCAGCAGTGACTCGCGGGGGGGCCCAGATACGCAGTATTTT
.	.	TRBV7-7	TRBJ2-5	CASSLGLAGWQETQYF	TGTGCCAGCAGCTTAGGTCTGGCAGGGTGGCAAGAGACCCAGTACTTC
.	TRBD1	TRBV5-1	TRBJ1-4	CASSLGTGREKLFF	TGCGCCAGCAGCTTGGGGACAGGGCGGGAAAAACTGTTTTTT
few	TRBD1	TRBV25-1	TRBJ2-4	CASSVRQGDAKNIQYF	TGTGCCAGCAGTGTACGTCAGGGGGACGCCAAAAACATTCAGTACTTC
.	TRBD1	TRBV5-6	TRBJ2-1	CASVWGQGIYNEQFF	TGTGCCAGCGTCTGGGGACAGGGAATCTACAATGAGCAGTTCTTC
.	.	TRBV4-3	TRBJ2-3	CASSQSGRTTDTQYF	TGCGCCAGCAGCCAATCGGGGAGGACCACAGATACGCAGTATTTT
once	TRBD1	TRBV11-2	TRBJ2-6	CASIRQGQTGANVLTF	TGTGCCAGCATCAGACAGGGGCAGACTGGGGCCAACGTCCTGACTTTC
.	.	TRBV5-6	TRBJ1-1	CASSLIGQQGRNTEAFF	TGTGCCAGCAGCTTGATAGGACAACAGGGAAGGAACACTGAAGCTTTCTTT
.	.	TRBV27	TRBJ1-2	CASSPDRFYGYTF	TGTGCCAGCAGCCCAGACAGGTTCTATGGCTACACCTTC
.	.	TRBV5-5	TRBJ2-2	CASSYVAGTPNTGELFF	TGTGCCAGCAGCTATGTCGCCGGGACTCCGAACACCGGGGAGCTGTTTTTT
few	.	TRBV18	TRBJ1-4	CASSSTVMGGKKLFF	TGTGCCAGCTCATCGACAGTAATGGGGGGAAAAAAACTGTTTTTT
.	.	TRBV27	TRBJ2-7	CASSLGQVYEQYF	TGTGCCAGCAGTTTAGGCCAGGTCTACGAGCAGTACTTC
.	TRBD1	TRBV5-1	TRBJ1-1	CASSLSEGAKVRAFF	TGCGCCAGCAGCTTGTCAGAGGGGGCGAAGGTGAGAGCTTTCTTT
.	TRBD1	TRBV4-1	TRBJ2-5	CASSQDPGQGSETQYF	TGCGCCAGCAGCCAAGATCCTGGACAGGGGTCAGAGACCCAGTACTTC
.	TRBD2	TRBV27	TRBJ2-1	CASSLGSGAINEQFF	TGTGCCAGCAGTTTAGGTAGCGGGGCCATCAATGAGCAGTTCTTC
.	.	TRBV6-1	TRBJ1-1	CASRLNTEAFF	TGTGCCAGCCGGTTGAACACTGAAGCTTTCTTT
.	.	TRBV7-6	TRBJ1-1	CASSPPKAGMNTEAFF	TGTGCCAGCAGCCCTCCCAAGGCCGGGATGAACACTGAAGCTTTCTTT